Here is one T cell receptor beta chain with its context. The record originates from a study of shared clonotypes between healthy human individuals. Profiling relied on immunoSEQ multiplex PCR, and the TCRdb table lists in-frame clones only, not all of them. Of approximately 1.5 million clones listed, 98% are singletons. The TCR sequence derives from a man aged 25 to 40 in good health. The sample was naive CD4+ T cells sorted from blood. The subset is: CD45RA+ positively selected.

CDR3 region: CASSSTGGGPQHF. CDR3 nucleotide sequence: TGTGCCAGCAGCTCAACAGGGGGCGGACCCCAGCATTTT. The V and J genes are TRBV11-2 and TRBJ1-5; 9 bases are shared with TRBD1. The CDR3 is made up of 13 amino acids. Germline V gene sequence: CDR1 SGHAT, CDR2 FQNNGV. V gave up 4 bases and J gave up 10 bases; unmatched junction bases: 5.